This T cell receptor beta chain was profiled in a study of blood T cell repertoires in COVID-19. Study-level information: PBMCs, B-cell-depleted T cells, or T cells provided the cDNA or gDNA that made up the material.

Methods used by the authors: The assay estimated nucleated cells by amplifying reference gene primers. The repertoire was sequenced with immunoSEQ multiplex PCR; TCRdb's copy has only in-frame clones and lacks some. Clone size and the V and J calls come from that table; the DNA yielded D and trimming. The sample contains some 250,000 clones, about 90% of which appear only once. CDR1 is KGHSH and CDR2 is LQKENI in the germline V gene. Trimming cost V 0 bases and J 3 bases; bases outside gene matches: 0. The CDR3 covers 15 residues. The sequence came from a human donor in a cohort exposed to, infected with or recovered from COVID-19 (not recorded which). The donor label of this sample is uncertain. This chain links TRBV18 with TRBJ2-5, with 11 bases lining up with TRBD2. Sequences were obtained from PBMCs or T cells enriched from blood (not recorded which). The CDR3 DNA reads TGTGCCAGCTCACCACCGGGACTAGCGGAAGAGACCCAGTACTTC. Translated: CASSPPGLAEETQYF.